The 8 T cell receptor beta chains below all came from one sample that was sequenced in a study of T cells in Graves' hyperthyroidism and ophthalmopathy. Amplification targeted TCR beta CDR3 regions from RNA transcripts. The study used the HTBI primer set for a first-round RT-PCR of the TCR CDR3. MiXCR, run by TCRdb on the multiplex PCR reads, gives a single entry per CDR3 protein. This sample yields roughly 660,000 distinct CDR3 sequences, of which 17% are seen a single time; roughly 16% belongs to the top ten. Sequencing was done on a sample of blood. The origin of the receptors is a man aged 45 to 65 with Graves' hyperthyroidism.

This clonotype turned up a few times. V usage is TRBV3-1 and J usage is TRBJ2-1, with TRBD1 matching over 8 bases. Germline CDR1 and CDR2: LGHDT and YNNKEL (reference sequence). Trimming took 0 bases from V and 6 from J; bases not matched to a gene: 10. This CDR3 is 17 amino acids long. CDR3 DNA: TGTGCCAGCAGCCAAGATCTCAGGCAGGGGGCGACCAATGAGCAGTTCTTC. Translating it yields CASSQDLRQGATNEQFF.

A few counts support this clonotype. The genes are TRBV6-1 and TRBJ2-2; TRBD1 might be the D (6 bases). CDR3 length: 15 residues. V gave up 7 bases and J gave up 0 bases, with 12 bases separating them. CDR1 is MNHNS, CDR2 SASEGT, per germline. The CDR3 DNA sequence: TGTGCCAGCAACCCGGGGACATCGAACACCGGGGAGCTGTTTTTT. It translates to CASNPGTSNTGELFF.

This CDR3 reads CSVGRQYNEQFF. As DNA, the CDR3 is TGCAGCGTTGGTAGGCAGTACAATGAGCAGTTCTTC. The V call is TRBV29-1, the J call TRBJ2-1; D remains ambiguous. There are 12 residues in the CDR3. CDR1 SQVTM and CDR2 ANQGSEA come from the germline V gene. Deletions cut 4 bases from V and 4 bases from J, with 8 bases between.

The V call is TRBV3-1, the J call TRBJ2-1; tentatively, D is TRBD1 (5 bases). V dropped 4 bases and J dropped 5 bases, with 18 bases sitting between them. The CDR3 is 16 amino acids. CDR1 LGHDT and CDR2 YNNKEL come from the germline V gene (reference sequence). This CDR3 reads CASSPRGLIIDNEQFF. CDR3 bases: TGTGCCAGCAGCCCAAGGGGCCTAATAATAGACAATGAGCAGTTCTTC.

The sample holds many counts of this clonotype. The chain carries TRBV6-1 and TRBJ1-6; 9 positions agree with TRBD1. Germline V gene sequence: CDR1 MNHNS, CDR2 SASEGT. The CDR3 consists of 14 residues. With 11 bases clipped from V and 14 bases from J, the junction kept 16 bases outside the gene matches. The CDR3 sequence: CAVQGAVSPQTLHF. The CDR3 DNA is TGTGCCGTACAGGGGGCAGTCTCCCCTCAGACCCTCCACTTT.

This clonotype was picked up many times. The chain combines TRBV12-3 or TRBV12-4 with TRBJ2-3; D is undetermined. This CDR3 has 11 amino acids. V was clipped by 3 bases and J by 6 bases, with 4 bases between them. The chain's CDR3 is CASSFADTQYF. The CDR3 DNA is TGTGCCAGCAGTTTCGCGGATACGCAGTATTTT.

About this clonotype: A much larger clone differs by one base, so this may be a read error. The rearrangement joins TRBV6-5 to TRBJ1-4; maybe TRBD1 (5 bases). Germline V CDR1 and CDR2: MNHEY, SVGAGI. The CDR3 covers 16 residues. This CDR3 reads CASSYSGGSVFEILFF. CDR3 in DNA: TGTGCCAGCAGTTACTCTGGGGGTAGTGTGTTTGAAATACTGTTTTTT.

This clonotype occurred many times. CDR3 in DNA: TGTGCCAGCTCACCCGGGGGACAGGGGAACTATGGCTACACCTTC. It encodes CASSPGGQGNYGYTF. The gene calls are TRBV18 and TRBJ1-2; 10 nucleotides line up with TRBD1. The germline V gene encodes CDR1 KGHSH and CDR2 LQKENI. This CDR3 is 15 amino acids long. Unmatched junction bases numbered 3, after V lost 3 bases and J lost 2 bases.